Given below is one TCR beta chain in context. Its antigen remains unknown. This entry comes from a study of OX40 agonist ivuxolimab in advanced cancers. Study context: Prior anti-PD-1, anti-PD-L1 or anti-CTLA-4 therapy did not bar entry, and 40% to 45% had some. One patient with hepatocellular carcinoma and two with cutaneous melanoma, three in all, had partial responses. Study-level points and caveats: Mean expanded clone counts were higher in CD8+ than CD4+ T cells.

The table came from immunoSEQ multiplex PCR; TCRdb's copy has only in-frame clones and leaves some out. The sample has over 15,000 clones; 79% are singletons. Per the germline V gene, CDR1 is SNHLY and CDR2 is FYNNEI. The CDR3 has 14 residues. The V gene lost 1 base and the J gene lost 6 bases, with 10 bases spanning the gap. This sample comprised CD4+ or CD8+ T cells sorted from blood, obtained in a trial of the OX40 agonist ivuxolimab. The receptor's source is an adult with an advanced solid tumor such as melanoma, head and neck, liver or kidney cancer. V gene TRBV2 combines with J gene TRBJ2-1; no reliable D call. The CDR3 reads CASSEGMTLNEQFF. The DNA for the CDR3 is TGTGCCAGCAGTGAAGGTATGACTCTCAATGAGCAGTTCTTC.